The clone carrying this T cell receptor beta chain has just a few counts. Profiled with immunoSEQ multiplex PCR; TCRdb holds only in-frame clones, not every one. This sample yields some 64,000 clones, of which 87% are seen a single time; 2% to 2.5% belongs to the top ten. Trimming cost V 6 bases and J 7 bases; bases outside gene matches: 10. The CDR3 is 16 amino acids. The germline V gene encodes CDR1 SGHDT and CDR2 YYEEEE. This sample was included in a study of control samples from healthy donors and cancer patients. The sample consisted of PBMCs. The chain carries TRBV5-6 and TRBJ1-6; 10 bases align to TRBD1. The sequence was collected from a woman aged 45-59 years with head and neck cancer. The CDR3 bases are TGTGCCAGCACCTTCCTCCGGGACAGGGGAAATTCACCCCTCCACTTT. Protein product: CASTFLRDRGNSPLHF.